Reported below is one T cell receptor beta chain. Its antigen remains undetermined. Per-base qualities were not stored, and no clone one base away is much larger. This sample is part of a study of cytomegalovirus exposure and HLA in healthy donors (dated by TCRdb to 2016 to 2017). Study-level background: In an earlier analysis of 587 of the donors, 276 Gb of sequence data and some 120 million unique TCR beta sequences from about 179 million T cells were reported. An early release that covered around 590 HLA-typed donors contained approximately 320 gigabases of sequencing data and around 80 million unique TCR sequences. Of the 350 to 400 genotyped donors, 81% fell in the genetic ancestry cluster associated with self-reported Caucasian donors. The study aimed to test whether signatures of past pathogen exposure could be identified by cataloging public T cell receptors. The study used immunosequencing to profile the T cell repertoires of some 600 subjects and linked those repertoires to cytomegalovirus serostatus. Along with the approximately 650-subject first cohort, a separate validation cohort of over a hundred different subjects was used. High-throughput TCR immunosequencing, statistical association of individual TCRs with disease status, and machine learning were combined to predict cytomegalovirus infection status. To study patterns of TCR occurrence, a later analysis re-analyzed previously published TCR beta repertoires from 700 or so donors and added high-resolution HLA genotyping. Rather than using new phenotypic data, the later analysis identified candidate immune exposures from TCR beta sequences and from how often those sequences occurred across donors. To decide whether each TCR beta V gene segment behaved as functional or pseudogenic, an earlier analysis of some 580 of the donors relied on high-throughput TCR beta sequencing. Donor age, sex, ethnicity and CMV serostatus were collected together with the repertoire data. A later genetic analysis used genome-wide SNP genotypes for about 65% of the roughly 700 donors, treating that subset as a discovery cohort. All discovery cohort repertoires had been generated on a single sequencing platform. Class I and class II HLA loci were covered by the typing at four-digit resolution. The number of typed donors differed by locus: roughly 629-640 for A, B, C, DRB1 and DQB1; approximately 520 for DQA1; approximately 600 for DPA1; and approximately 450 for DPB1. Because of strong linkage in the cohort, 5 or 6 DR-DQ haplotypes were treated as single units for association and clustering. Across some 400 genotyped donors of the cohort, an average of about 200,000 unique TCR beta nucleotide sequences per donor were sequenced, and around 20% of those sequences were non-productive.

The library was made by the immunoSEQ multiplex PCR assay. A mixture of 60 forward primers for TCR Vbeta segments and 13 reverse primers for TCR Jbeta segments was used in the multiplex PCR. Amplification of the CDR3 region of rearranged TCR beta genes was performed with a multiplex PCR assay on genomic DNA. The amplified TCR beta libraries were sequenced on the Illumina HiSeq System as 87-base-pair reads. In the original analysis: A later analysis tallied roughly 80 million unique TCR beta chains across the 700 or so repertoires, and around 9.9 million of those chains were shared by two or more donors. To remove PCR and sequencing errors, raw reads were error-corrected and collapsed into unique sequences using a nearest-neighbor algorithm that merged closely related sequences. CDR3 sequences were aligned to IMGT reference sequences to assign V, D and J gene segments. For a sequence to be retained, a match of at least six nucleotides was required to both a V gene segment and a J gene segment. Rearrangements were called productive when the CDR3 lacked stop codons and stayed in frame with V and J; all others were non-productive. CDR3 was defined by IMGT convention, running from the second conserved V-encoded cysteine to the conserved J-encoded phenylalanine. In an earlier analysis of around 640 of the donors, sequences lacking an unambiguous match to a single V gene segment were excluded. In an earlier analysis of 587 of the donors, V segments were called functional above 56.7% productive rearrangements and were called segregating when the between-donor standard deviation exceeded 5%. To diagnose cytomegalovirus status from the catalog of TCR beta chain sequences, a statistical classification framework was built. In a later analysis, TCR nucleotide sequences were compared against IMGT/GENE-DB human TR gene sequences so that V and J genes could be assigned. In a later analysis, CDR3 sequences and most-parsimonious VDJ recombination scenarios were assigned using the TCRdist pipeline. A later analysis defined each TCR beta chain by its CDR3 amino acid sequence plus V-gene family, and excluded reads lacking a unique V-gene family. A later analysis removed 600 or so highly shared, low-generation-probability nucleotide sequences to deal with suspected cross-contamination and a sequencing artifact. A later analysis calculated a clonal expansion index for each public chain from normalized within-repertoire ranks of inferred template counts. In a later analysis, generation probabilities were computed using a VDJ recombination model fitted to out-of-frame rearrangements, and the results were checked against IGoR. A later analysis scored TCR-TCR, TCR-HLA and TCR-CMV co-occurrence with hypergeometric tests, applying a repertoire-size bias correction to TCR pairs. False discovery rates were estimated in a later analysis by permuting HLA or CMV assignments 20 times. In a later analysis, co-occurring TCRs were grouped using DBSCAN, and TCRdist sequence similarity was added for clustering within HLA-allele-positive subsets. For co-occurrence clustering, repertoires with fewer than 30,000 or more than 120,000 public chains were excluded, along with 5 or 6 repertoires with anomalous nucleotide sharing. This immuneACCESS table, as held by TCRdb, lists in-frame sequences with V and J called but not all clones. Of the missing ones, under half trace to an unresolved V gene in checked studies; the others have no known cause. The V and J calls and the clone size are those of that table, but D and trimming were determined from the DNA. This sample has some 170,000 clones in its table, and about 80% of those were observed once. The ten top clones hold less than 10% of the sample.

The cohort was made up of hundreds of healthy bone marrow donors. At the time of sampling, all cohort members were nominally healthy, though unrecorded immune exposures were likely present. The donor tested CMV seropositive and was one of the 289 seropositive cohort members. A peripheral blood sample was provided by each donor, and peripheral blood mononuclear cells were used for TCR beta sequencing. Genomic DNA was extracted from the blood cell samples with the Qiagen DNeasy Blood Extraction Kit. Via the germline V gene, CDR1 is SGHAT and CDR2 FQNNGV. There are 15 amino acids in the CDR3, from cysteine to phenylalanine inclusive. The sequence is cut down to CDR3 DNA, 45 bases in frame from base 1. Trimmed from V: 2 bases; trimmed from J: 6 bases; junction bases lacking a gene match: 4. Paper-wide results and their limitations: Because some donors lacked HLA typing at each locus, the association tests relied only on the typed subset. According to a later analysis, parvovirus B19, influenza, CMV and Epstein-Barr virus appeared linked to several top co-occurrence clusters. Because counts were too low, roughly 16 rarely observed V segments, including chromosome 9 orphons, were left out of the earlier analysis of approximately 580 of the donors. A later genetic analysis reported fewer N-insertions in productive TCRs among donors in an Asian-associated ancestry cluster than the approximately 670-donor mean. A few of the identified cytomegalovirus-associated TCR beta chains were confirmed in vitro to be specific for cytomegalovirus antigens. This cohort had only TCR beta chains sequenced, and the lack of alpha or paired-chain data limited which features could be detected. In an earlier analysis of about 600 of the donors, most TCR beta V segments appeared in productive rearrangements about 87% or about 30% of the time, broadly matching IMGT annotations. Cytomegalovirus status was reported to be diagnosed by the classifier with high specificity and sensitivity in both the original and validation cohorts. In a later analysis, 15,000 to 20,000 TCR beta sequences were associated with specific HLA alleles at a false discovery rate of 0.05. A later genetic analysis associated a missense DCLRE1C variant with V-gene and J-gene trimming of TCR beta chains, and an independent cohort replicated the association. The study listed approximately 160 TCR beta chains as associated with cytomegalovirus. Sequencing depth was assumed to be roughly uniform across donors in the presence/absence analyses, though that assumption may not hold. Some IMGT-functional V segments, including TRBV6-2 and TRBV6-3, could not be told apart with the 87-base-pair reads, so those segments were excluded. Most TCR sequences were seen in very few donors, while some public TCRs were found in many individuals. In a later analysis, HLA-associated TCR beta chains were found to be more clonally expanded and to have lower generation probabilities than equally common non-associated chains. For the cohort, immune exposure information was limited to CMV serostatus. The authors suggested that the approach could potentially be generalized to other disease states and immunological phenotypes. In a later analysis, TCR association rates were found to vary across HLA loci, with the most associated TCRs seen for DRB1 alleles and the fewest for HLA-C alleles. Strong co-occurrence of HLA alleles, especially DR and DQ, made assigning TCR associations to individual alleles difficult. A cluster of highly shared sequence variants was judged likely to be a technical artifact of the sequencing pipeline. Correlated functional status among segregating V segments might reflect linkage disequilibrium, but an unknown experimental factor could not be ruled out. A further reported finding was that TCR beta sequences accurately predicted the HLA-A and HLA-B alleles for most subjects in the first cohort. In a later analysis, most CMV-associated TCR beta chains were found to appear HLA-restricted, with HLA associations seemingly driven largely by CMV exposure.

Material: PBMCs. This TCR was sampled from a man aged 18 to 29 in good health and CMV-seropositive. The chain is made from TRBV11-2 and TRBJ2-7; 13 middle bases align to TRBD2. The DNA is TGTGCCAGCAGCTTAACTAGCGGGAGGGCCCCCGAGCAGTACTTC. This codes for CASSLTSGRAPEQYF.